These 8 T cell receptor beta chains were sequenced from one sample in a study of blood T cell repertoires in COVID-19. Sequencing was performed with immunoSEQ multiplex PCR; in TCRdb, only in-frame clones are kept and a portion is missing. This sample carries 270,000 or so clones, roughly 80% of them seen once, and the ten largest clones take more than 3%. Sequencing was carried out using PBMCs or T cells enriched from blood (not recorded which). Source of these receptors: a man in his fifties who had recovered from COVID-19.

The chain carries TRBV15 and TRBJ1-1, with 7 bases fitting TRBD1. V trimming: 5 bases; J trimming: 0 bases; junction bases outside the gene matches: 6. The CDR3 has 15 amino acids. The germline CDR1 and CDR2 sequences are LNHNV and YYDKDF (reference sequence). CDR3: CATSPSDRLNTEAFF. In DNA, the CDR3 is TGTGCCACCAGCCCATCGGACAGGTTGAACACTGAAGCTTTCTTT.

The V and J genes are TRBV10-2 and TRBJ2-3; 10 nucleotides align to TRBD2. This CDR3 has 16 residues. Germline V gives CDR1 WSHSY, CDR2 SAAADI. V shed 6 bases, J shed 2 bases, and the junction held 8 bases outside the gene matches. The CDR3 nucleotides are TGCGCCAGCAGCTTGGGGCTAGCGGGGGCCACAGATACGCAGTATTTT. Translating gives CASSLGLAGATDTQYF.

There are a few counts of this clone. V usage is TRBV2 and J usage is TRBJ1-1, with D tentatively TRBD1 (6 bases). Trimming removed 5 bases at V and 2 bases at J, with 15 bases between. The CDR3 consists of 15 residues. Germline CDR1 and CDR2: SNHLY and FYNNEI. CDR3 residues: CASSQTGRDNTEAFF. The CDR3 DNA follows: TGTGCCAGCAGTCAAACAGGGAGAGACAACACTGAAGCTTTCTTT.

J is TRBJ1-2 and V is TRBV4-3; a weak D match, TRBD1 (6 bases). Trimming stripped 4 bases from V and 8 bases from J, with 17 bases between. This CDR3 contains 14 residues. Per the germline V gene, CDR1 is LGHNA and CDR2 is YSLEER. The CDR3 nucleotides read TGCGCCAGCAGCCCGGGTACGGGGGGGCTCGGCTACACCTTC. Translating it yields CASSPGTGGLGYTF.

This clone has only one observation. The chain is built from TRBV18 and TRBJ1-1, with 7 nucleotides matching TRBD1. Unmatched junction bases numbered 3, after V lost 5 bases and J lost 9 bases. Germline V gene data show CDR1 as KGHSH and CDR2 as LQKENI. The CDR3 covers 11 residues. DNA for the CDR3: TGTGCCAGCTCAGAACAGGGGAAAGCTTTCTTT. This encodes CASSEQGKAFF. Based on the CDR3 plus reference TRBV18 and TRBJ1-1, the full variable domain is NAGVMQNPRHLVRRRGQEARLRCSPMKGHSHVYWYRQLPEEGLKFMVYLQKENIIDESGMPKERFSAEFPKEGPSILRIQQVVRGDSAAYFCASSEQGKAFFGQGTRLTVV.

The chain recombines TRBV4-3 with TRBJ2-5; TRBD2 might be the D (5 bases). Trimming shortened V by 0 bases and J by 5 bases, and 13 bases separated the two germline ends. The CDR3 is 15 residues long. The germline gives CDR1 LGHNA, CDR2 YSLEER. The CDR3 DNA is TGCGCCAGCAGCCAAGATTCGGCTAGCTGGGAGACCCAGTACTTC. Its translation is CASSQDSASWETQYF.

The V gene is TRBV2, the J gene TRBJ2-5; 7 bases match TRBD1. Germline trimming cut 7 bases from V and 4 bases from J; bases unmatched to any gene: 15. Per germline, CDR1 SNHLY and CDR2 FYNNEI. CDR3 length equals 16 residues. The CDR3, as DNA: TGTGCCAGCAAGGGGGTGCGACAGGGACGGATAGAGACCCAGTACTTC. Protein sequence: CASKGVRQGRIETQYF.

The V and J genes are TRBV19 and TRBJ2-2, with D tentatively TRBD2 (5 bases). Germline lookup yields CDR1 LNHDA and CDR2 SQIVND (reference sequence). The V end was cut by 1 base, the J end by 4 bases, with 10 bases between. The CDR3 runs to 15 residues. The CDR3 nucleotides are TGTGCCAGTAGTATAGTCCACGCGGGCACCGGGGAGCTGTTTTTT. Protein product: CASSIVHAGTGELFF.